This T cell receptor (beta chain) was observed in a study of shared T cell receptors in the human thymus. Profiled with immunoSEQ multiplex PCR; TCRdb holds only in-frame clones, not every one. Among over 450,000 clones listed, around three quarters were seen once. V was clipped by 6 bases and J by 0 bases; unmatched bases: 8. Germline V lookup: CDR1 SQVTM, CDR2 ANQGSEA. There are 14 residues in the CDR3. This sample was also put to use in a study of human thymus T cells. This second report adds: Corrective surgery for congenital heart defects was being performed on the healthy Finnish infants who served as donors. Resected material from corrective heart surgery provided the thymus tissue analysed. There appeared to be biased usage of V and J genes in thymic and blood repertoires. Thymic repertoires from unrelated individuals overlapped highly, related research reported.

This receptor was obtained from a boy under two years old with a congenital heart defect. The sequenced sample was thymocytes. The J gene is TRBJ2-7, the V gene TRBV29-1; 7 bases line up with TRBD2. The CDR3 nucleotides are TGCAGCGTGGGGGAGGGCCGGAGCTCCTACGAGCAGTACTTC. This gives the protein CSVGEGRSSYEQYF.